This TCR beta chain was documented in a study of T cell responses to AZD1222 COVID-19 vaccine. About this clone itself: What it binds is not known.

Assay used: immunoSEQ multiplex PCR; TCRdb lists only in-frame clones, some missing. This sample has 50,000 or so clones, with around 90% found just once. The study's findings and limits: Among vaccine-associated CD4 TCRs, coverage spanned spike, with dominance at 160-218 and 743-854. After the peak T cell response, and only then, were repertoires sampled. Seropositive at baseline were only a handful of AZD1222 recipients.

CDR3 size: 12 residues. This sequence originates from an adult in good health. The source was peripheral blood, collected on day 0 of AZD1222 vaccination. The V and J genes are TRBV21-1 and TRBJ2-7; the table calls TRBD1, which could not be checked here. TRBV21-1 has pseudogene status. CDR3 nucleotide sequence: TGTGCCAGCAGCATACAGGGGTACGAGCAGTACTTC. Its translation: CASSIQGYEQYF.